The 26 T cell receptor beta chains reported below all come from one sample, sequenced in a study of CD8 T cells in ankylosing spondylitis. Notes on the study in general: Typical of ankylosing spondylitis blood, it appeared, was a TCR beta motif of fewer than 10 highly homologous variants.

The antigens for these receptors are not known. Each CDR3 protein gets one entry after TCRdb re-called the 5' RACE reads with MiXCR. The table records about 840,000 distinct CDR3 sequences, approximately 12% of them present only once. The sample consisted of blood, either unsorted or a sorted T cell fraction (not recorded which). The origin of the receptors is a male donor with ankylosing spondylitis.

The chain recombines TRBV7-2 with TRBJ2-2; 7 nucleotides align to TRBD1. V lost 6 bases to trimming and J lost 2 bases; unmatched junction nucleotides: 6. The CDR3 loop spans 15 amino acids. Germline loops: CDR1 SGHTA, CDR2 FQGNSA. As DNA, the CDR3 is TGTGCCAGCAGTCAGGGACAGCTAAACACCGGGGAGCTGTTTTTT. Translated, it gives CASSQGQLNTGELFF.

The chain uses TRBV28 and TRBJ1-1; tentative D call: TRBD1 (5 bases). The V end was cut by 6 bases, the J end by 7 bases, with 18 bases between. The length of the CDR3 is 14 residues. Germline V gene sequence: CDR1 MDHEN, CDR2 SYDVKM. The CDR3 sequence: CASSPPPDMGEAFF. The DNA of the CDR3 is TGTGCCAGCAGCCCCCCGCCGGACATGGGTGAAGCTTTCTTT.

V and J are TRBV28 and TRBJ1-2, with 11 bases matching TRBD1. The CDR3 has 14 amino acids. V trimming: 6 bases; J trimming: 4 bases; junction bases outside the gene matches: 4. CDR1 MDHEN and CDR2 SYDVKM come from the germline V gene. The CDR3 region has the DNA TGTGCCAGCAGACGGACAGGGGGCGGCTATGGCTACACCTTC. It specifies CASRRTGGGYGYTF.

The gene calls are TRBV20-1 and TRBJ1-2, with TRBD1 matching over 9 bases. The ends lost 0 bases at V and 8 bases at J; junction bases unmatched: 7. Germline V gene data show CDR1 as DFQATT and CDR2 as SNEGSKA (reference sequence). The CDR3 sequence is 14 residues long. CDR3 sequence: CSAREGTGKDGYTF. The CDR3 DNA follows: TGCAGTGCTAGAGAGGGGACAGGGAAGGACGGCTACACCTTC.

This clonotype was found many times. The rearrangement uses TRBV7-2 and TRBJ1-1, with 8 nucleotides matching TRBD1. Germline loops: CDR1 SGHTA, CDR2 FQGNSA. CDR3 length equals 15 residues. V trimming: 1 base; J trimming: 7 bases; junction bases outside the gene matches: 8. The CDR3 coding sequence is TGTGCCAGCAGCTTAGGGCGTACAGGGGGATTTGAAGCTTTCTTT. It codes for CASSLGRTGGFEAFF. The full variable domain, rest sourced from reference TRBV7-2 and TRBJ1-1, is GAGVSQSPSNKVTEKGKDVELRCDPISGHTALYWYRQSLGQGLEFLIYFQGNSAPDKSGLPSDRFSAERTGGSVSTLTIQRTQQEDSAVYLCASSLGRTGGFEAFFGQGTRLTVV.

This clonotype was detected many times. The gene calls are TRBV28 and TRBJ1-2; D not resolved. The CDR3 runs to 15 residues. Trimming stripped 5 bases from V and 0 bases from J, with 13 bases between. Germline V lookup: CDR1 MDHEN, CDR2 SYDVKM. CDR3 amino acids: CASSPYRSTNYGYTF. CDR3 in DNA: TGTGCCAGCAGTCCCTATAGGAGTACTAACTATGGCTACACCTTC.

V usage is TRBV9 and J usage is TRBJ2-6; D is undetermined. Deletions cut 7 bases from V and 0 bases from J, with 17 bases between. The CDR3 has 17 amino acids. Looked up from germline, CDR1 is SGDLS and CDR2 is YYNGEE. In DNA, the CDR3 is TGTGCCAGCGGTGTAACAGCGAACCCCTCTGGGGCCAACGTCCTGACTTTC. This encodes CASGVTANPSGANVLTF. Variable domain in full (rest from reference TRBV9 and TRBJ2-6): DSGVTQTPKHLITATGQRVTLRCSPRSGDLSVYWYQQSLDQGLQFLIQYYNGEERAKGNILERFSAQQFPDLHSELNLSSLELGDSALYFCASGVTANPSGANVLTFGAGSRLTVL.

This clonotype was recorded many times. The rearrangement links TRBV6-2 or TRBV6-3 to TRBJ2-1, with D tentatively TRBD1 (6 bases). This CDR3 has 12 amino acids. Trimming shortened V by 6 bases and J by 5 bases, and 8 bases separated the two germline ends. Germline V gene sequence: CDR1 MNHEY, CDR2 SVGEGT. The CDR3 here is CASRNRDNEQFF. CDR3 nucleotide sequence: TGTGCCAGCAGGAACAGGGACAATGAGCAGTTCTTC.

This clonotype occurred many times. The chain employs TRBV20-1 and TRBJ1-1, with D unresolved. The CDR3 runs 12 residues. CDR1 DFQATT and CDR2 SNEGSKA come from the germline V gene (reference sequence). V dropped 6 bases and J dropped 6 bases, with 14 bases sitting between them. This CDR3 reads CSAQMGTPEAFF. The CDR3 DNA follows: TGCAGTGCGCAGATGGGTACTCCTGAAGCTTTCTTT.

This chain links TRBV18 with TRBJ2-1, with a weak D call TRBD1 (6 bases). CDR1 KGHSH and CDR2 LQKENI come from the germline V gene. The CDR3 is 14 residues long. Trimming pared 7 bases from V and 7 bases from J, leaving 17 bases between. This CDR3 reads CASLRTVTRNEQFF. The CDR3 coding sequence is TGTGCCAGCTTAAGGACAGTCACTCGGAATGAGCAGTTCTTC.

This clonotype was seen a handful of times. The chain carries TRBV4-3 and TRBJ1-1, with 9 bases fitting TRBD1. The junction had 1 base not matched to a gene; V was cut back by 1 base and J by 1 base. This CDR3 region has 15 residues. Germline V CDR1 and CDR2: LGHNA, YSLEER. This CDR3 is CASSQGGQGNTEAFF. DNA of the CDR3: TGCGCCAGCAGCCAAGGGGGACAGGGGAACACTGAAGCTTTCTTT.

This clonotype came up a few times. The rearrangement uses TRBV27 and TRBJ2-7, with a tentative D call TRBD2 (5 bases). The V gene lost 6 bases and the J gene lost 2 bases, with 11 bases spanning the gap. This CDR3 has 13 amino acids. Germline-derived CDR1 and CDR2 are MNHEY and SMNVEV (reference sequence). DNA for the CDR3: TGTGCCAGCAGGGACTCTGTAACCTACGAGCAGTACTTC. It specifies CASRDSVTYEQYF.

This rearrangement joins TRBV24-1 to TRBJ2-5, with 16 bases identical to TRBD2. The germline CDR1 and CDR2 sequences are KGHDR and SFDVKD. V was clipped by 3 bases and J by 5 bases; unmatched bases: 2. The length of the CDR3 is 16 residues. The CDR3 is CATSDAGLAGGETQYF. The CDR3 DNA sequence: TGTGCCACCAGTGATGCGGGACTAGCGGGAGGGGAGACCCAGTACTTC.

This clonotype was counted ten times or more. This chain joins TRBV10-3 and TRBJ2-1; D is unclear. Germline V gene sequence: CDR1 ENHRY, CDR2 SYGVKD. Trimming shortened V by 2 bases and J by 4 bases, and 9 bases separated the two germline ends. The CDR3 contains 14 residues. DNA for the CDR3: TGTGCCATCAGTGAGGGAAGTACGTACAATGAGCAGTTCTTC. As protein: CAISEGSTYNEQFF.

This sequence joins TRBV23-1 and TRBJ2-5; D gene uncertain. TRBV23-1 is flagged as an ORF with uncertain function. The CDR3 loop spans 14 amino acids. V lost 0 bases and J 4 bases, leaving 9 bases between the germline ends. CDR3 loop: CASSQSYSTETQYF. CDR3 DNA sequence: TGCGCCAGCAGTCAATCGTACAGTACAGAGACCCAGTACTTC.

The rearrangement joins TRBV4-1 to TRBJ2-2, with 8 positions matching TRBD2. This CDR3 has 18 residues. Looked up from germline, CDR1 is MGHRA and CDR2 is YSYEKL. Trimming at V came to 0 bases and at J to 1 base, leaving 7 bases not matched to a gene. The CDR3 DNA is TGCGCCAGCAGCCAAGATAACCGACTAGCGAAGAACACCGGGGAGCTGTTTTTT. This encodes CASSQDNRLAKNTGELFF.

This clonotype was observed many times. The gene calls are TRBV29-1 and TRBJ2-1; 10 bases are a match to TRBD2. After removal of 0 bases from V and 7 bases from J, the junction contained 6 bases not matched to a gene. The CDR3 contains 15 residues. In germline, CDR1 is SQVTM, CDR2 ANQGSEA. The CDR3 nucleotides read TGCAGCGTTGAAGATCGGGCTAGCGGGAGAAATGAGCAGTTCTTC. This sequence encodes CSVEDRASGRNEQFF.

DNA for the CDR3: TGTGCCAGCAGCCCTAGTCCCCAGGGTCCTAGCACAGATACGCAGTATTTT. Protein product: CASSPSPQGPSTDTQYF. The chain is built from TRBV7-9 and TRBJ2-3; a possible D gene is TRBD1 (5 bases). With 5 bases removed from V and 0 bases from J, the gap between germline ends came to 18 bases. The CDR3 is 17 residues long. Germline-derived CDR1 and CDR2 are SEHNR and FQNEAQ (reference sequence).

The sample holds a few counts of this clonotype. The chain links TRBV5-1 to TRBJ2-3; D not certain. Germline V gene sequence: CDR1 SGHRS, CDR2 YFSETQ. This CDR3 contains 15 residues. V dropped 1 base and J dropped 0 bases, with 9 bases sitting between them. This CDR3 is CASSLTSASTDTQYF. The CDR3 region has the DNA TGCGCCAGCAGCTTGACAAGTGCTAGCACAGATACGCAGTATTTT.

The chain recombines TRBV7-8 with TRBJ2-1; 9 bases are shared with TRBD2. The CDR3 runs 13 residues. Losses at the gene ends were 9 bases for V and 5 bases for J; bases not matched to a gene: 5. The V gene's germline CDR1 is SGHVS and CDR2 FQNEAQ. CDR3 coding DNA: TGTGCCAGTGCGGGGGGGCCAGACAATGAGCAGTTCTTC. Protein: CASAGGPDNEQFF.

This clonotype was counted between two and nine times. The J gene is TRBJ1-1, the V gene TRBV20-1; D gene ambiguous. This CDR3 region has 11 residues. Germline V gene sequence: CDR1 DFQATT, CDR2 SNEGSKA (reference sequence). The CDR3 sequence: CSNLIRRKAFF. CDR3 coding DNA: TGCAGCAACCTGATTAGGAGAAAAGCTTTCTTT.

The sample holds a few counts of this clonotype. The genes are TRBV10-3 and TRBJ2-1; 7 bases align to TRBD1. The CDR3 sequence is 16 residues long. The germline V gene has CDR1 ENHRY and CDR2 SYGVKD. J gave up 4 bases and V 6 bases, and 12 bases lay outside the gene matches. CDR3 sequence: CAIRLGQIGVYNEQFF. Written as DNA, the CDR3 is TGTGCCATCAGACTGGGACAGATCGGGGTTTACAATGAGCAGTTCTTC.

The DNA for the CDR3 is TGTGCCACCGCGTTGGGACCTGGAAACACCATATATTTT. Translation: CATALGPGNTIYF. The V gene is TRBV5-6, the J gene TRBJ1-3; a weak D match, TRBD1 (5 bases). The CDR3 consists of 13 residues. CDR1 and CDR2 from the germline V gene are SGHDT and YYEEEE. V shed 9 bases and J shed 2 bases, with 12 bases lying between them.

The CDR3 spells CASSPTSGSETQYF. The CDR3 DNA reads TGTGCCAGCAGCCCGACTAGCGGGTCAGAGACCCAGTACTTC. This sequence joins TRBV11-3 and TRBJ2-5; 10 bases align to TRBD2. This CDR3 is 14 amino acids long. Germline CDR1 reads SGHNT; CDR2 reads YENEEA. V was clipped by 5 bases and J by 4 bases; unmatched bases: 4.

This clonotype was seen many times. The rearrangement links TRBV5-1 to TRBJ2-1; tentatively, D is TRBD2 (5 bases). This CDR3 is built from 12 residues. The V gene's germline CDR1 is SGHRS and CDR2 YFSETQ. Trimming removed 5 bases from V and 6 bases from J, with 9 bases in between. The CDR3 DNA reads TGCGCCAGCAGAACGGGGTCCAATGAGCAGTTCTTC. Its translation is CASRTGSNEQFF.

This clonotype was counted only a few times. The rearrangement links TRBV6-1 to TRBJ1-1, with 8 positions matching TRBD1. The trim removed 4 bases at V and 4 bases at J, leaving 5 bases unmatched. Germline V gives CDR1 MNHNS, CDR2 SASEGT. This CDR3 has 14 residues. The CDR3, as DNA: TGTGCCAGCAGTGTATACAGGGGGATCACTGAAGCTTTCTTT. Encoded protein: CASSVYRGITEAFF.